This TCR beta chain was captured by sequencing in a study of shared clonotypes between healthy human individuals. In germline, CDR1 is SGHTA, CDR2 FQGNSA. The V and J ends lost 0 bases and 4 bases, in that order; junction bases with no gene match: 2. This CDR3 region has 14 residues. Profiled with immunoSEQ multiplex PCR; TCRdb holds only in-frame clones, not every one. The sample lists a few million clones; more than 90% were seen once. Comments on this clone: This sample also contains other DNA sequences that code for the same CDR3.

This sequence was found in a man aged 18-30 years in good health. Sequenced: naive CD4+ T cells sorted from blood. Indicated subset: CD45RA+ positively selected. The chain couples TRBV7-2 to TRBJ2-7; 8 bases match TRBD2. The CDR3 DNA sequence: TGTGCCAGCAGCTTAGCCAGCGGGAGTTACGAGCAGTACTTC. This sequence encodes CASSLASGSYEQYF.